One T cell receptor (beta chain) is described in this entry. The data stem from a study of OX40 agonist ivuxolimab in advanced cancers. As for the study in general: Every 2 weeks, ivuxolimab was infused into the patients intravenously at between 0.01 and 10 mg/kg. Participants, approximately 80% male, averaged approximately 56 years of age, ranging from 23 to 79.

Germline V CDR1 and CDR2: LGHNT, FRNRAP. After removal of 1 base from V and 6 bases from J, the junction contained 7 bases not matched to a gene. CDR3 size: 15 residues. Using immunoSEQ multiplex PCR, the repertoire was profiled, and TCRdb retains in-frame clones only, with some absent. Of roughly 93,000 clones detected, roughly 80% appear once; the ten largest clones hold around 5.9%. Sequencing was performed on CD4+ or CD8+ T cells sorted from blood, taken in a trial of the OX40 agonist ivuxolimab. The rearrangement uses TRBV12-5 and TRBJ2-7, with 9 bases fitting TRBD1. The TCR originated in an adult with an advanced solid tumor such as melanoma, head and neck, liver or kidney cancer. CDR3 sequence (DNA): TGTGCTAGTGGTTTGGGGGACAGGGCTGGCAGCGAGCAGTACTTC. It translates to CASGLGDRAGSEQYF.